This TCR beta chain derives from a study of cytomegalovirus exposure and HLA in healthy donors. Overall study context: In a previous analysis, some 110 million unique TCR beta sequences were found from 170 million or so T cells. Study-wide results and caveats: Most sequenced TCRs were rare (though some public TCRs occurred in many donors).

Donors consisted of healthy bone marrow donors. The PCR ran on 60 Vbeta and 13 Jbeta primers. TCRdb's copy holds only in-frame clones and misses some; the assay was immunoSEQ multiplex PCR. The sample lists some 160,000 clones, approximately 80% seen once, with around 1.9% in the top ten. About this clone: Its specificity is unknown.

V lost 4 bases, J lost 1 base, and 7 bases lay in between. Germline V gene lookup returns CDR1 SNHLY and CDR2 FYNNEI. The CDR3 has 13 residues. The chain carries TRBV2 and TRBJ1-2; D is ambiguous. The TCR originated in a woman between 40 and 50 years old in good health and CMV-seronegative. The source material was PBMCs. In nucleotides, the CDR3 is TGTGCCAGCAGTGTAACAGTTAACTATGGCTACACCTTC. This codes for CASSVTVNYGYTF.